One and the same sample provided the 7 T cell receptor beta chains below, sequenced in a study of blood T cell repertoires in COVID-19. Assay: immunoSEQ multiplex PCR; the TCRdb copy retains only in-frame clones and omits some. The sample has around 700,000 clones; about nine tenths are singletons. Source material: peripheral blood. Receptors originate from a woman under 30 with acute or convalescent COVID-19.

The rearrangement uses TRBV6-6 and TRBJ2-3; 10 bases are shared with TRBD2. V lost 6 bases to trimming and J lost 6 bases; unmatched junction nucleotides: 6. This CDR3 has 14 residues. The germline V gene has CDR1 MNHNY and CDR2 SVGAGI (reference sequence). The CDR3 nucleotides read TGTGCCAGCAGCCCTAGCGGGGGTGGGGATACGCAGTATTTT. Its protein is CASSPSGGGDTQYF.

V is TRBV14 and J is TRBJ2-5, with TRBD1 identical over 10 bases. CDR3 length: 16 amino acids. CDR1 is SGHDN, CDR2 FVKESK, per germline. The trim removed 7 bases at V and 4 bases at J, leaving 12 bases unmatched. CDR3 protein: CASTLGTGVNLETQYF. The CDR3, as DNA: TGTGCCAGCACCCTGGGGACAGGGGTTAACCTAGAGACCCAGTACTTC. Full variable domain (outside the CDR3, taken from reference TRBV14 and TRBJ2-5): EAGVTQFPSHSVIEKGQTVTLRCDPISGHDNLYWYRRVMGKEIKFLLHFVKESKQDESGMPNNRFLAERTGGTYSTLKVQPAELEDSGVYFCASTLGTGVNLETQYFGPGTRLLVL.

CDR3: CAISEPDRVNTGELFF. CDR3 nucleotide sequence: TGTGCCATCAGTGAGCCCGACAGGGTGAACACCGGGGAGCTGTTTTTT. V usage is TRBV10-3 and J usage is TRBJ2-2, with 7 bases aligning to TRBD1. Germline trimming cut 2 bases from V and 1 base from J; bases unmatched to any gene: 4. Per germline, CDR1 ENHRY and CDR2 SYGVKD. The CDR3 has 16 amino acids.

This chain links TRBV27 with TRBJ1-1, with 7 bases fitting TRBD1. The CDR3 contains 15 residues. The V gene end was trimmed by 7 bases and the J gene end by 0 bases; junction bases not matched to a gene: 8. The V gene's germline CDR1 is MNHEY and CDR2 SMNVEV (reference sequence). CDR3 in DNA: TGTGCCAGCACCATCAGAGGGGGCCTGAACACTGAAGCTTTCTTT. It is translated as CASTIRGGLNTEAFF.

The genes are TRBV29-1 and TRBJ2-1; 13 bases agree with TRBD2. Per the germline V gene, CDR1 is SQVTM and CDR2 is ANQGSEA. V shed 6 bases, J shed 8 bases, and the junction held 7 bases outside the gene matches. CDR3 length: 14 amino acids. CDR3 coding DNA: TGCAGCGTGTCACTAGCGGGGGGGAGCGATGAGCAGTTCTTC. Encoded protein: CSVSLAGGSDEQFF.

The chain recombines TRBV28 with TRBJ1-1; 9 bases match TRBD1. Germline CDR1 reads MDHEN; CDR2 reads SYDVKM. CDR3 length: 16 residues. J gave up 0 bases and V 7 bases, and 9 bases lay outside the gene matches. Here the CDR3 DNA reads TGTGCCAGCATTTTTCCCACAGGGGGCTTGAACACTGAAGCTTTCTTT. This translates into CASIFPTGGLNTEAFF.

Concerning this clone itself: A junction boundary mismatches the germline segment, possibly from a read error. The chain combines TRBV7-9 with TRBJ2-7; no definite D call. The germline V gene has CDR1 SEHNR and CDR2 FQNEAQ (reference sequence). The CDR3 has 12 amino acids. As DNA, the CDR3 is TGTACCAGCAGCTTAGTAGCCTACGAGCAGTACTTC. This codes for CTSSLVAYEQYF.